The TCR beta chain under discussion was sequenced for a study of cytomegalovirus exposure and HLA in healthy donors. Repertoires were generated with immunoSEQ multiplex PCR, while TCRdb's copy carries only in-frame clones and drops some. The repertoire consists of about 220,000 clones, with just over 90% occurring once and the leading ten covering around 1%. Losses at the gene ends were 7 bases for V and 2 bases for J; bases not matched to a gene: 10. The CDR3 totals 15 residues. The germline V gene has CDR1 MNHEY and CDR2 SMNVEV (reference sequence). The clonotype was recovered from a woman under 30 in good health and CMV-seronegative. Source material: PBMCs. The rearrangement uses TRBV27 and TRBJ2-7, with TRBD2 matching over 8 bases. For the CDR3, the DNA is TGTGCCAGCAAGAGGAAGCGGGAGAGCGCCTACGAGCAGTACTTC. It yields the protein CASKRKRESAYEQYF.